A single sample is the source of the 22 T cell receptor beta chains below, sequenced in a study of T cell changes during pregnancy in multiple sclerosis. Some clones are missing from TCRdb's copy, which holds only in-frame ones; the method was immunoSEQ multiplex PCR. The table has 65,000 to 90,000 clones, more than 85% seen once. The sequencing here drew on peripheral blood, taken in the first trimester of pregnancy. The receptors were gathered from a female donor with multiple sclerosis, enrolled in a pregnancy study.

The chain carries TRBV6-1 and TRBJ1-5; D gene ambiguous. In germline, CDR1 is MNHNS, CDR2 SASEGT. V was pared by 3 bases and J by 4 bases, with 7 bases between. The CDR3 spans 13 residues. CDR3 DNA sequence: TGTGCCAGCAGTGATCGGGGAAATCAGCCCCAGCATTTT. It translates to CASSDRGNQPQHF.

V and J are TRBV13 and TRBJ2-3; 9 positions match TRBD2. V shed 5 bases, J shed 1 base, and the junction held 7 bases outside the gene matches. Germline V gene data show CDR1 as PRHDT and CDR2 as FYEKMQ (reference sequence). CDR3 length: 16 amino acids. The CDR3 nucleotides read TGTGCCAGCAGCCTCTTAGCGGGAGACGGCACAGATACGCAGTATTTT. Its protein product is CASSLLAGDGTDTQYF.

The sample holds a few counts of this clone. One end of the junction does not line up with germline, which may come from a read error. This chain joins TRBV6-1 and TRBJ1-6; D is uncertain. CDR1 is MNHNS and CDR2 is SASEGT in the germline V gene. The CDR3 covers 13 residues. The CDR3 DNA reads TGTGCCAGCAGTGAGAGGCTTGATTCGCCCCTCCACTTT. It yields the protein CASSERLDSPLHF.

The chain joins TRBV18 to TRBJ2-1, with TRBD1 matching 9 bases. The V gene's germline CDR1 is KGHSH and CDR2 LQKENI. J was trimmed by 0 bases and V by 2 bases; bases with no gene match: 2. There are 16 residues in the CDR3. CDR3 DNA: TGTGCCAGCTCACCAACGGGACAGGGCTCCTACAATGAGCAGTTCTTC. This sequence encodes CASSPTGQGSYNEQFF.

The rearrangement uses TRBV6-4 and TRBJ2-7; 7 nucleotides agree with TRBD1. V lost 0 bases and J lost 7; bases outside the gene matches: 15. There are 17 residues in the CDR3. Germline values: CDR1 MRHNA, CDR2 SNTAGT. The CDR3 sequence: CASSDSNNHRGSREQYF. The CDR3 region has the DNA TGTGCCAGCAGTGACTCGAATAATCACAGGGGATCGAGAGAGCAGTACTTC.

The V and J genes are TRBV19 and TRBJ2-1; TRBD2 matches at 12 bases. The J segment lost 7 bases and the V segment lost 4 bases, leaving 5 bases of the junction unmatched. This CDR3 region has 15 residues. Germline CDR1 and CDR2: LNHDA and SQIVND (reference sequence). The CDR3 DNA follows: TGTGCCAGTAGTACTCTAGCGGGAGGGATAAATGAGCAGTTCTTC. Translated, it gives CASSTLAGGINEQFF.

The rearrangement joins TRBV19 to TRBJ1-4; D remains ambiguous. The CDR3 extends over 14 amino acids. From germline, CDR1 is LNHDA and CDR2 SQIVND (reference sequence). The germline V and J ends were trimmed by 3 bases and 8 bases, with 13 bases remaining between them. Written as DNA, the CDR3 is TGTGCCAGTAGTATTCGAGGGTTGGAGGAAAAACTGTTTTTT. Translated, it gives CASSIRGLEEKLFF. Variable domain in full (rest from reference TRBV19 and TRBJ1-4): DGGITQSPKYLFRKEGQNVTLSCEQNLNHDAMYWYRQDPGQGLRLIYYSQIVNDFQKGDIAEGYSVSREKKESFPLTVTSAQKNPTAFYLCASSIRGLEEKLFFGSGTQLSVL.

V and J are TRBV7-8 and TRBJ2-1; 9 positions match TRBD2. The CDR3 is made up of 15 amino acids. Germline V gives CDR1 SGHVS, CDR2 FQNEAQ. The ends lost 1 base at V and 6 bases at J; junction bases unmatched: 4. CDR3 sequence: CASSLGAGGRNEQFF. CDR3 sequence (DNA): TGTGCCAGCAGCTTAGGGGCGGGGGGGCGCAATGAGCAGTTCTTC.

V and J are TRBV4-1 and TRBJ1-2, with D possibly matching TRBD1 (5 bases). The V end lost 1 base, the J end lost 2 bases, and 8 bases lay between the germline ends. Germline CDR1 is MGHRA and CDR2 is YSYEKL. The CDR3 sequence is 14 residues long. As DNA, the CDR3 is TGCGCCAGCAGCCAAGTTGGGGGGAACTATGGCTACACCTTC. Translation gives CASSQVGGNYGYTF.

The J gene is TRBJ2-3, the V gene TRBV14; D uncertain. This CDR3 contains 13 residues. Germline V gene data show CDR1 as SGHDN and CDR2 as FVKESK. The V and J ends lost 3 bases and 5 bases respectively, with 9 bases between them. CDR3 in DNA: TGTGCCAGCAGCCACGTTGCGGTAGATACGCAGTATTTT. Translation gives CASSHVAVDTQYF.

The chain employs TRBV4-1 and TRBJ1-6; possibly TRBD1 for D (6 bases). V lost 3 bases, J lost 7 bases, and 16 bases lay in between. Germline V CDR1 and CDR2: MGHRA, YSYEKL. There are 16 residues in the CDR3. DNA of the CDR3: TGCGCCAGCAGCCATCAAAACGGACAGCCAAATTCACCCCTCCACTTT. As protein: CASSHQNGQPNSPLHF.

DNA of the CDR3: TGTGCCAGCAAAAGGGACAGGGGGCTGGATGAGCAGTTCTTC. This gives the protein CASKRDRGLDEQFF. The chain couples TRBV6-5 to TRBJ2-1, with 12 bases identical to TRBD1. CDR3 length equals 14 residues. Per the germline V gene, CDR1 is MNHEY and CDR2 is SVGAGI. The J segment lost 8 bases and the V segment lost 7 bases, leaving 6 bases of the junction unmatched.

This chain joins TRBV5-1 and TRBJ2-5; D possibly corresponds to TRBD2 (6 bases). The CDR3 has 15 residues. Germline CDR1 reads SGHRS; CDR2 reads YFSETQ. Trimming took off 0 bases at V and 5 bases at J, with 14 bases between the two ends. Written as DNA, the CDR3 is TGCGCCAGCAGCTTGGGATTCGGGGGACGGGAGACCCAGTACTTC. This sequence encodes CASSLGFGGRETQYF.

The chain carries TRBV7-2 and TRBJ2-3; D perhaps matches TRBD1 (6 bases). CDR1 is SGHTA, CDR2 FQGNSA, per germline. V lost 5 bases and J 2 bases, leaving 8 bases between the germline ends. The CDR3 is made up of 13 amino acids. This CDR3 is CASSRQVTDTQYF. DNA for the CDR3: TGTGCCAGCAGCAGACAGGTCACAGATACGCAGTATTTT.

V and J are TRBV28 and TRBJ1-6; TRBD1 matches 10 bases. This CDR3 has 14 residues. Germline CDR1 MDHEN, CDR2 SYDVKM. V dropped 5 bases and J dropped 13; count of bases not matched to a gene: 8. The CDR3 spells CASSDPGQGRPLHF. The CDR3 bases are TGTGCCAGCAGTGATCCGGGACAGGGGAGGCCCCTCCACTTT. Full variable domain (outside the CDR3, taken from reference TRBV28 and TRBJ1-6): DVKVTQSSRYLVKRTGEKVFLECVQDMDHENMFWYRQDPGLGLRLIYFSYDVKMKEKGDIPEGYSVSREKKERFSLILESASTNQTSMYLCASSDPGQGRPLHFGNGTRLTVT.

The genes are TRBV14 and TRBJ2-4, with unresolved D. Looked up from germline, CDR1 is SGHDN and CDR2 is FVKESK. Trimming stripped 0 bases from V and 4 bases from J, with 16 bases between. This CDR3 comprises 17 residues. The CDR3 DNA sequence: TGTGCCAGCAGCCAAGATACACCCCCGAGGAAGAAAAACATTCAGTACTTC. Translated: CASSQDTPPRKKNIQYF.

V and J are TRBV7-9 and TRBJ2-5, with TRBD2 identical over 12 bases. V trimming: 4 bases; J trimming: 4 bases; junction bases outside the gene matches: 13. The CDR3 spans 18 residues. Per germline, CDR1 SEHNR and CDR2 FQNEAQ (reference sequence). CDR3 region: CASSSGLASGGALETQYF. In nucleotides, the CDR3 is TGTGCCAGCAGCTCAGGGCTGGCTAGCGGGGGGGCCTTAGAGACCCAGTACTTC.

The chain's CDR3 is CASNADGGNQPQHF. CDR3 nucleotide sequence: TGTGCCAGCAACGCGGACGGAGGGAATCAGCCCCAGCATTTT. The V call is TRBV6-1, the J call TRBJ1-5, with no clear D. The germline gives CDR1 MNHNS, CDR2 SASEGT. The CDR3 consists of 14 residues. V shed 7 bases and J shed 4 bases, with 14 bases lying between them.

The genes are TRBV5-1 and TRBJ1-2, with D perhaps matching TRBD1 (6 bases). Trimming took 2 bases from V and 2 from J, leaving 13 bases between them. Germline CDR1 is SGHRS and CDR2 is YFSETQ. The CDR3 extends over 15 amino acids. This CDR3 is CASSFSGGANYGYTF. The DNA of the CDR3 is TGCGCCAGCAGCTTCTCGGGGGGCGCAAACTATGGCTACACCTTC.

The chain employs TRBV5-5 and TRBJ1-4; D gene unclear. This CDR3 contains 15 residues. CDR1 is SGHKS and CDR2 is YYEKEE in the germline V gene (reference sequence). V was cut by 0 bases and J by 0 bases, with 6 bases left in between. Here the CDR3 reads CASSLDPTTNEKLFF. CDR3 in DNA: TGTGCCAGCAGCTTGGATCCTACAACTAATGAAAAACTGTTTTTT.

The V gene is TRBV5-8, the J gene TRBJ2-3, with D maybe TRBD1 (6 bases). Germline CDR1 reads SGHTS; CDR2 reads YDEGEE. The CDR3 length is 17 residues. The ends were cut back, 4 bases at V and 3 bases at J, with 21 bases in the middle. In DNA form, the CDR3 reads TGTGCCAGCAGCCCGTACCTTGGGGGCCTTCAAACAGATACGCAGTATTTT. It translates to CASSPYLGGLQTDTQYF.

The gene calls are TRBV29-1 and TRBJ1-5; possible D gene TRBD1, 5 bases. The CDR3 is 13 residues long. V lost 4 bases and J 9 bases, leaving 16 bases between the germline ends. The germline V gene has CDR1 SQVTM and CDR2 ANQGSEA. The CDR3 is CSVGGGVGAPQHF. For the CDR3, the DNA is TGCAGCGTTGGGGGGGGTGTGGGTGCGCCCCAGCATTTT.